The clone carrying this T cell receptor (beta chain) was detected a few times. Its antigen is unknown. These data come from a study of beta chain features in type 1 diabetes. Study-wide context: In all, around 100 million sorted cells from all samples were analyzed.

Cells sorted by CD45RO/CCR7/CD25/CD127/CD95/CD27 comprised CD4+ naive, central memory, regulatory and stem cell-like memory cells. Every bit of the isolated RNA underwent reverse transcription, so sequencing read expressed TCRB transcripts. Regulatory, naive and central memory T cell samples averaged around 3.6 million reads. Assay used: immunoSEQ multiplex PCR; TCRdb lists only in-frame clones, some missing. The repertoire holds about 620,000 clones, with roughly a sixth as singletons. The V and J ends lost 3 bases and 1 base, in that order; junction bases with no gene match: 4. The germline CDR1 and CDR2 sequences are SGHTA and FQGTGA. This CDR3 region has 15 residues. Study-wide points: In type 1 diabetes patients, VDJ junctions had fewer insertions; deletions at these junctions were more frequent.

Sequenced sample: naive CD4+ T cells from blood. This chain connects TRBV7-3 to TRBJ1-1; TRBD1 agrees at 8 bases. The TCR sequence derives from a man younger than 35 in good health. The CDR3 DNA is TGTGCCAGCAGCTTCCGGACAGGGCCGAACACTGAAGCTTTCTTT. The encoded protein is CASSFRTGPNTEAFF.